There are a few counts of the clone carrying this TCR beta chain. V was cut by 4 bases and J by 6 bases, with 18 bases left in between. The CDR3 consists of 15 residues. The germline gives CDR1 SGHRS, CDR2 YFSETQ. This sample is part of a study of T cells in Graves' hyperthyroidism and ophthalmopathy. Amplification of TCR beta CDR3 regions used RNA as the template. The primer set for the first-round RT-PCR of the TCR CDR3 was HTBI. TCRdb reprocessed the multiplex PCR reads with MiXCR, giving one entry per CDR3 protein. The repertoire consists of about 600,000 distinct CDR3 sequences, with approximately 15% occurring once and the leading ten covering about 6.6%.

Sequencing was performed on blood. The rearrangement links TRBV5-1 to TRBJ2-3; D tentatively reads TRBD1 or TRBD2 (5 bases each). The origin of this receptor is a woman aged 18-30 years with Graves' ophthalmopathy. The CDR3 region is CASSPSRGGEDTQYF. As DNA, the CDR3 is TGCGCCAGCAGCCCCAGTCGGGGCGGTGAGGATACGCAGTATTTT.